This TCR beta chain was profiled in a study of blood T cell repertoires in COVID-19. The wider study: The study drew acute and convalescent COVID-19 samples from the United States, Italy and Spain.

The CDR3 runs 11 residues. Germline CDR1 is DFQATT and CDR2 is SNEGSKA (reference sequence). How the authors handled the data: Reference gene primer amplification yielded estimated nucleated cell counts. Clones were sequenced by immunoSEQ multiplex PCR, and TCRdb holds only the in-frame ones, with some missing. That table is the source of V, J and clone size, and D and trimming were worked out from the DNA. Among 200,000 to 250,000 clones, around 85% were seen once, and the ten largest hold 5.1%. The TCR comes from a man aged 50 to 59 with COVID-19, enrolled during active disease. The genes are TRBV20-1 and TRBJ1-1, with 8 positions matching TRBD1. The source material was peripheral blood. The CDR3 nucleotides read TGCAGCACCGGGACAGGCTTTGAAGCTTTCTTT. As protein: CSTGTGFEAFF.